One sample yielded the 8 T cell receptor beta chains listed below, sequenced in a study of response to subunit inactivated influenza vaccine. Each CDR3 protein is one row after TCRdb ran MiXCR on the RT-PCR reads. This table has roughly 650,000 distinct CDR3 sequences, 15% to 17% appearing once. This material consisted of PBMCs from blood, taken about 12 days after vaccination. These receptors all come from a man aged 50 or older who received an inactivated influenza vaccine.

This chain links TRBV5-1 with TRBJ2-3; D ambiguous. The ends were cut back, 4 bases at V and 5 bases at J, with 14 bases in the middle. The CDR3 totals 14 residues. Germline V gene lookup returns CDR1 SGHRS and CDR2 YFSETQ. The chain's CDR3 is CASSPGGFRDTQYF. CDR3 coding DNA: TGCGCCAGCAGCCCGGGCGGATTTAGAGATACGCAGTATTTT.

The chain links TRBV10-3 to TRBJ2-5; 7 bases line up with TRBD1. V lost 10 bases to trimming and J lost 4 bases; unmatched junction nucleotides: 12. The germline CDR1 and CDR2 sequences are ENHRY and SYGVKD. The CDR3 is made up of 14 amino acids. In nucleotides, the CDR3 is TGTGCCACCAGACAGGGTCGGGACCGAGAGACCCAGTACTTC. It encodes CATRQGRDRETQYF.

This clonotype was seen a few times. The CDR3: CSAASPAYEQYF. CDR3 nucleotide sequence: TGCAGTGCAGCGTCCCCGGCCTACGAGCAGTACTTC. This rearrangement joins TRBV20-1 to TRBJ2-7; unclear D gene. The germline gives CDR1 DFQATT, CDR2 SNEGSKA (reference sequence). V was cut by 6 bases and J by 2 bases, with 11 bases left in between. The CDR3 runs 12 residues.

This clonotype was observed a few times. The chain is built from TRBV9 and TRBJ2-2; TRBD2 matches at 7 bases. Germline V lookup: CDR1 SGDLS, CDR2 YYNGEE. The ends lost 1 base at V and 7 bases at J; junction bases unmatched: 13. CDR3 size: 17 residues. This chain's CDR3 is CASSVFASGALGGELFF. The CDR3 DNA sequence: TGTGCCAGCAGCGTATTTGCAAGCGGGGCCTTAGGCGGGGAGCTGTTTTTT.

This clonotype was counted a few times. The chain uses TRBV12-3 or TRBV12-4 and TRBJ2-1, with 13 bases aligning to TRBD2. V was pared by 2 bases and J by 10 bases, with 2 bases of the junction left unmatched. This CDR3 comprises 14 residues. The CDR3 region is CASSLQGLAGEQFF. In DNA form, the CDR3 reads TGTGCCAGCAGTTTACAGGGACTAGCGGGAGAGCAGTTCTTC.

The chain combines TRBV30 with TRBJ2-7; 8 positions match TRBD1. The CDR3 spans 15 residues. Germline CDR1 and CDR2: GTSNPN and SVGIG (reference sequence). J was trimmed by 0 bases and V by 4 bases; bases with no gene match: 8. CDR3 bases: TGTGCCTGGACCAGGGGGCAGGGAATCTCCTACGAGCAGTACTTC. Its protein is CAWTRGQGISYEQYF. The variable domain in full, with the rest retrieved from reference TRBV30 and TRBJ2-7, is SQTIHQWPATLVQPVGSPLSLECTVEGTSNPNLYWYRQAAGRGLQLLFYSVGIGQISSEVPQNLSASRPQDRQFILSSKKLLLSDSGFYLCAWTRGQGISYEQYFGPGTRLTVT.

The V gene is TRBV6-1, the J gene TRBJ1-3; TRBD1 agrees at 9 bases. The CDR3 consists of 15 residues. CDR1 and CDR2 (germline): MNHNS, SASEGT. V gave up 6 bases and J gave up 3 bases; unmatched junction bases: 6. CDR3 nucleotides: TGTGCCAGCAGCCACGGACAGGGGCTTGGAAACACCATATATTTT. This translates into CASSHGQGLGNTIYF.

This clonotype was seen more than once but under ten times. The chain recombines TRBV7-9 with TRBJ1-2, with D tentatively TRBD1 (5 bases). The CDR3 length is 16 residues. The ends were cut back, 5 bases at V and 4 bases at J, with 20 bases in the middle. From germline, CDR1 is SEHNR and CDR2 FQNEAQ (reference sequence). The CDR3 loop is CASSRGAWGGTYGYTF. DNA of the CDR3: TGTGCCAGCAGCAGAGGGGCGTGGGGGGGAACCTATGGCTACACCTTC.